This T cell receptor (beta chain) was sequenced in a study of T cell changes during pregnancy in multiple sclerosis. Trimming pared 1 base from V and 0 bases from J, leaving 10 bases between. Germline values: CDR1 MNHEY, CDR2 SVGAGI. The CDR3 contains 15 residues. Clones were read by immunoSEQ multiplex PCR, and TCRdb kept only the in-frame ones, dropping some. The sample records around 39,000 clones, around 90% being singletons. This clonotype originated in a female donor with multiple sclerosis, enrolled in a pregnancy study. The material sequenced was CD4+ T cells from peripheral blood mononuclear cells, taken before pregnancy. The V and J genes are TRBV6-5 and TRBJ2-7, with D tentatively TRBD2 (5 bases). CDR3 in DNA: TGTGCCAGCAGTTACTATAGCGATTCCTCCTACGAGCAGTACTTC. Translating gives CASSYYSDSSYEQYF.